The clone carrying this T cell receptor beta chain was seen a few times. Its antigen is not identified. UMIs were added to TCR cDNA along with a universal primer site when it was made by 5'RACE template switching. Each CDR3 protein is one row after TCRdb ran MiXCR on the 5' RACE reads. Of tens of thousands of distinct CDR3 sequences in the sample, approximately 7.5% were seen once. This entry is derived from a study of T cells after yellow fever vaccination. Across the whole study: Those fractions that held only low numbers of cells were prepared using the SMART-Seq v4 Ultra Low Input RNA kit.

Points from the study as a whole: CD4 and CD8 compartments shared a small share of clonotypes.

Germline V gene data show CDR1 as SGHKS and CDR2 as YYEKEE (reference sequence). V shed 2 bases and J 5 bases; nucleotides not matched to a gene: 4. The CDR3 has 14 amino acids. Sequenced here: CD8+ T cells sorted from PBMCs, sampled on the day of the yellow fever booster vaccination. This receptor was obtained from a man younger than 45 who received the YFV17D yellow fever vaccine. The chain couples TRBV5-5 to TRBJ2-3, with TRBD1 matching 8 bases. CDR3: CASSFGQGRDTQYF. The CDR3 DNA reads as TGTGCCAGCAGCTTCGGACAGGGTCGAGATACGCAGTATTTT.